The rows below give T cell receptor beta chains drawn from one sample of a study of blood T cell repertoires in COVID-19. Measured with immunoSEQ multiplex PCR; TCRdb has only the in-frame clones, and not every one. The sample shows about 200,000 clones, about 85% of them seen only once. The sample taken for sequencing was peripheral blood. Receptors originate from a human donor in a cohort sampled during active COVID-19. The CDR3 runs from the conserved cysteine through the conserved F or W. Each record gives: V gene, J gene, CDR3 protein.

V: TRBV7-8
J: TRBJ2-3
CDR3: CASSNWIGIEDTQYF

V: TRBV2
J: TRBJ2-1
CDR3: CASSRQGWTNEQFF

V: TRBV5-5
J: TRBJ2-3
CDR3: CASSLGAGFPDTQYF

V: TRBV5-1
J: TRBJ1-2
CDR3: CATTTGSPNYGYTF

V: TRBV24-1
J: TRBJ1-2
CDR3: CATSDPDRFGNYGYTF

V: TRBV11-2
J: TRBJ2-3
CDR3: CASSLAPIADTQYF

V: TRBV6-2/TRBV6-3
J: TRBJ2-5
CDR3: CASSYWLGWEGGDETQYF

V: TRBV2
J: TRBJ1-4
CDR3: CASRTDLNEKLFF

V: TRBV29-1
J: TRBJ1-4
CDR3: CSALTGTNEKLFF

V: TRBV7-9
J: TRBJ1-3
CDR3: CASSRNGDSLNTIYF

V: TRBV27
J: TRBJ1-6
CDR3: CASRTDRASYNSPLHF

V: TRBV29-1
J: TRBJ2-7
CDR3: CSQFRSVSYEQYF

V: TRBV7-2
J: TRBJ2-7
CDR3: CASSLGGQINPYEQYF

V: TRBV6-5
J: TRBJ2-2
CDR3: CAIRDRGTVGELFF

V: TRBV5-1
J: TRBJ1-1
CDR3: CASSLENRVANTEAFF

V: TRBV5-1
J: TRBJ1-6
CDR3: CASSYRDRNSPLHF

V: TRBV11-2
J: TRBJ2-5
CDR3: CASSPGGRQETQYF

V: TRBV24-1
J: TRBJ2-2
CDR3: CATSEGRDYTGELFF

V: TRBV5-5
J: TRBJ1-4
CDR3: CASSPGGGQTNEKLFF

V: TRBV11-2
J: TRBJ2-7
CDR3: CASSLVVAGAYEQYF

V: TRBV7-6
J: TRBJ2-6
CDR3: CASSLFSGYISGANVLTF

V: TRBV13
J: TRBJ1-1
CDR3: CASSPDSPNTEAFF

V: TRBV20-1
J: TRBJ2-5
CDR3: CSAPIEETQYF

V: TRBV30
J: TRBJ2-6
CDR3: CAWGDSSSGANVLTF

V: TRBV20-1
J: TRBJ2-3
CDR3: CSASELATSTDTQYF

V: TRBV6-5
J: TRBJ2-3
CDR3: CASRKYSLSDTQYF

V: TRBV6-5
J: TRBJ1-2
CDR3: CASRVQGQRYGYTF

V: TRBV21-1
J: TRBJ1-3
CDR3: CAAQSRGVSGNTIYF

V: TRBV9
J: TRBJ2-1
CDR3: CASSVWTGDEQFF

V: TRBV9
J: TRBJ2-3
CDR3: CASSPLRLDTQYF

V: TRBV19
J: TRBJ2-3
CDR3: CASRSGGGTDTQYF

V: TRBV28
J: TRBJ2-5
CDR3: CASSAAGGRAQYF

V: TRBV12-3/TRBV12-4
J: TRBJ2-1
CDR3: CASSADSVGEQFF

V: TRBV4-1
J: TRBJ2-7
CDR3: CASSQGLAGIYEQYF

V: TRBV7-9
J: TRBJ2-5
CDR3: CASSRGGSQETQYF

V: TRBV5-6
J: TRBJ1-6
CDR3: CASSLPSYNSPLHF

V: TRBV30
J: TRBJ1-1
CDR3: CAWRWGRVKTEAFF

V: TRBV19
J: TRBJ1-2
CDR3: CASSNPGTPGDYGYTF

V: TRBV2
J: TRBJ1-5
CDR3: CASSTQQGPQHF

V: TRBV7-9
J: TRBJ2-1
CDR3: CASSSPYGTGVNEQFF

V: TRBV19
J: TRBJ2-7
CDR3: CASSIFDSGRGYEQYF

V: TRBV7-9
J: TRBJ2-7
CDR3: CASSGGSGTYEQYF

V: TRBV6-5
J: TRBJ2-3
CDR3: CASSYSGDTDTQYF

V: TRBV12-3/TRBV12-4
J: TRBJ1-6
CDR3: CASSFTYSPLHF

V: TRBV13
J: TRBJ2-2
CDR3: CASSLGRGGGELFF